Each of the 14 T cell receptor beta chains below was sequenced from the same sample in a study of T cells in women clearing cervical HPV infection. Data came from immunoSEQ multiplex PCR; TCRdb stores just in-frame clones and leaves some out. Its listing shows around 19,000 clones. The source material was blood buffy coat. These receptors came from a woman aged 18 to 69 with a cervical HPV16 infection that either progressed to CIN3+ or cleared (not recorded which).

With respect to this clone: The sequenced fragment ends 3 residues before the CDR3 boundary, so the rest is inferred from the germline J gene. The chain couples TRBV6-1 to TRBJ1-4; D gene uncertain. Germline lookup yields CDR1 MNHNS and CDR2 SASEGT. CDR3 length: 13 residues. CDR3 residues: CASSETAPSPLFF. The sequenced CDR3 bases are TGTGCCAGCAGTGAAACTGCTCCGTCACCA.

As for this clone: The CDR3 extends 3 residues past the end of the read, so its final part is completed from the germline J gene. This chain joins TRBV19 and TRBJ2-1, with 11 bases that match TRBD2. CDR1 and CDR2 (germline): LNHDA, SQIVND (reference sequence). The CDR3 sequence is 15 residues long. Unmatched junction bases numbered 9, after V lost 5 bases and J lost 9 bases. CDR3 protein: CASSSSGGSVGEQFF. The DNA read from the CDR3 is TGTGCCAGTAGTTCTAGCGGGGGGTCCGTTGGTGAG.

Remarks on this clone: The read ends 3 residues shy of where the CDR3 ends; the end is completed using the germline J gene. The rearrangement joins TRBV7-9 to TRBJ2-5, with a weak D call TRBD1 (5 bases). Germline CDR1 SEHNR, CDR2 FQNEAQ (reference sequence). The CDR3 length is 13 residues. V gave up 4 bases and J gave up 5 bases, with 11 bases separating them. The CDR3 loop is CASSSGSGETQYF. Partial CDR3 DNA: TGTGCCAGCAGCTCAGGATCAGGGGAGACC.

Remarks on this clone: The read finishes 3 residues shy of the CDR3 end, and the germline J gene is used to complete it. This rearrangement joins TRBV7-9 to TRBJ1-5, with D unclear. This CDR3 is built from 13 residues. CDR1 is SEHNR, CDR2 FQNEAQ, per germline (reference sequence). V lost 2 bases and J lost 0, with 2 bases in between. CDR3 bases read: TGTGCCAGCAGCTTACGTAGCAATCAGCCC. Its translation is CASSLRSNQP. Given in full, the CDR3 is CASSLRSNQPQHF.

Details on this clone: The CDR3 is cut off 3 residues early in the read; its end comes from the germline J gene. V usage is TRBV20-1 and J usage is TRBJ2-4; 8 nucleotides match TRBD1. With 6 bases clipped from V and 1 base from J, the junction kept 11 bases outside the gene matches. Germline V gene data show CDR1 as DFQATT and CDR2 as SNEGSKA (reference sequence). The CDR3 has 16 amino acids. CDR3: CSAQEPRGQAKNIQYF. The DNA read from the CDR3 is TGCAGTGCCCAAGAACCCAGGGGGCAGGCCAAAAACATT.

Regarding this clone: Sequencing ends 3 residues short of the CDR3 end; the germline J gene provides the rest. The J gene is TRBJ1-2, the V gene TRBV20-1, with D possibly being TRBD1 (5 bases). The CDR3 consists of 12 residues. Germline V gene data show CDR1 as DFQATT and CDR2 as SNEGSKA (reference sequence). The sequenced part of the CDR3 DNA is TGCAGTGCTGGCGACAGAGTGGGCGAC. Amino acids: CSAGDRVGD. The CDR3, in full, reads CSAGDRVGDYTF.

About this clone itself: Coverage ceases 3 residues before the CDR3 finishes, and the germline J gene fills in the end. The V gene is TRBV28, the J gene TRBJ1-2, with TRBD1 matching 7 bases. CDR1 MDHEN and CDR2 SYDVKM come from the germline V gene. This CDR3 is built from 14 residues. V trimming: 6 bases; J trimming: 4 bases; junction bases outside the gene matches: 8. The CDR3 spells CASSPTGIGYGYTF. The CDR3 DNA, read in part, is TGTGCCAGCAGCCCGACAGGGATCGGCTATGGC.

As to this clone: The CDR3 goes on 3 residues after the read ends, and that part is filled in from the germline J gene. The V call is TRBV18, the J call TRBJ2-1; tentative D call: TRBD2 (5 bases). V dropped 3 bases and J dropped 4 bases, with 13 bases sitting between them. This CDR3 contains 15 residues. CDR1 KGHSH and CDR2 LQKENI come from the germline V gene. CDR3 sequence reads: CASSPRMERYNEQFF. CDR3 DNA, as far as it was read: TGTGCCAGCTCACCTCGGATGGAGCGGTACAATGAG.

With regard to this clone: The CDR3 goes on 3 residues after the read ends, and that part is filled in from the germline J gene. The chain carries TRBV7-3 and TRBJ2-1; 11 bases map to TRBD2. CDR1 SGHTA and CDR2 FQGTGA come from the germline V gene. J lost 7 bases, V lost 3 bases, and 5 bases had no gene match. The CDR3 extends over 15 amino acids. CDR3: CASSFLAGGGNEQFF. The CDR3 DNA, read in part, is TGTGCCAGCAGCTTTCTAGCGGGGGGAGGGAATGAG.

Details on this clone: The read terminates 3 residues before the CDR3 end, so the remaining end is supplied by the germline J gene. The V call is TRBV5-6, the J call TRBJ2-3, with D possibly TRBD1 on 5 matching bases. The CDR3 is 15 residues long. The V gene's germline CDR1 is SGHDT and CDR2 YYEEEE. The chain's CDR3 is CASSTRTLGNQPQYF. The CDR3 DNA, read in part, is TGTGCCAGCAGCACACGGACATTAGGCAATCAGCCG.

Of note for this clone: The CDR3 end falls 3 residues outside the read, so it is completed with the germline J gene. This chain links TRBV15 with TRBJ2-2, with TRBD1 matching over 8 bases. This CDR3 is 14 amino acids long. CDR1 and CDR2 from the germline V gene are LNHNV and YYDKDF (reference sequence). Trimming at V came to 4 bases and at J to 5 bases, leaving 3 bases not matched to a gene. The DNA read from the CDR3 is TGTGCCACCAGCACTTACAGGGGGACCGGGGAG. Its translation is CATSTYRGTGE. The whole CDR3 protein is CATSTYRGTGELFF.

Remarks on this clone: A read error may produce the germline difference seen at one junction end. The DNA ends 3 residues before the CDR3 does, and the rest of the CDR3 is filled in from the germline J gene. The gene calls are TRBV4-2 and TRBJ2-3, with D maybe TRBD2 (6 bases). CDR3 length equals 17 residues. Per germline, CDR1 LGHNA and CDR2 YNFKEQ. This chain's CDR3 is CASSQDRPGTSTDTQYF. The sequenced CDR3 bases are TGCGCCAGCAGCCAAGATCGCCCAGGGACTAGCACAGATACG.

A note on this clone: The read stops 3 residues short of the end of the CDR3; the missing end is completed from the germline J gene. The chain recombines TRBV20-1 with TRBJ2-1; 10 positions agree with TRBD2. The CDR3 loop spans 15 amino acids. V shed 4 bases, J shed 8 bases, and the junction held 11 bases outside the gene matches. CDR1 and CDR2 from the germline V gene are DFQATT and SNEGSKA (reference sequence). CDR3 protein: CSANSGGSPLDEQFF. The CDR3 bases that were read are TGCAGTGCTAATAGCGGGGGGTCCCCCCTGGATGAG.

Regarding this clone: The read comes to an end 3 residues before the CDR3 does, leaving the germline J gene to fill in the end. V gene TRBV7-9 combines with J gene TRBJ2-4; D possibly corresponds to TRBD1 (6 bases). Germline V CDR1 and CDR2: SEHNR, FQNEAQ (reference sequence). CDR3 size: 14 residues. Incomplete CDR3 DNA: TGTGCCAGCAGCACCCCTACAGGGAACTATGGT. The encoded protein is CASSTPTGNYG. The entire CDR3 is CASSTPTGNYGQYF.